The source of this TCR beta chain is a study of control samples from healthy donors and cancer patients. Here immunoSEQ multiplex PCR was the method, and the copy in TCRdb shows in-frame clones only, minus some. The sample gives 98,000 or so clones, roughly 83% of which show up once; about 10% is in the top ten. This TCR was recovered from a woman aged 25 to 39 in good health. The sequenced sample was blood.

The CDR3 DNA reads TGCGCCAGCAGCTTGTTTGTCATTAGCTCTGGGGCCAACGTCCTGACTTTC. Residues: CASSLFVISSGANVLTF. The rearrangement links TRBV5-1 to TRBJ2-6; D gene ambiguous. The CDR3 has 17 amino acids. Trimming removed 1 base from V and 0 bases from J, with 11 bases in between. Germline assignment: CDR1 SGHRS and CDR2 YFSETQ.